Listed here is a single TCR beta chain. Its antigen is not identified. This record comes from a study of shared clonotypes between healthy human individuals. Study-wide findings and caveats: A generally larger estimated richness was seen in naive subsets than in memory subsets. Against clonotypes common to all four donors, non-shared ones had lower generation probabilities. Blood was the sole source, and tissue repertoires probably differ.

V trimming: 0 bases; J trimming: 3 bases; junction bases outside the gene matches: 6. The CDR3 extends over 16 amino acids. In germline, CDR1 is SGHRS, CDR2 YFSETQ. Using 200 ng DNA, some 30,000 T cell genomes, the sorted-subset replicate PCRs were run. The assay was immunoSEQ multiplex PCR, and TCRdb's table has in-frame clones only and misses some. The sample contains about 2 million clones, about 95% of which appear only once. Positive CCR7 selection of CD45RO-negative cells yielded the naive CD8 cells, and terminally differentiated effector memory CD45RA+ cells were excluded. The chain links TRBV5-1 to TRBJ1-1, with 9 positions matching TRBD1. The clonotype originates from a man aged 18 to 30 in good health. The specimen sequenced was naive CD8+ T cells sorted from blood. CDR3 loop: CASSLVGTGSDTEAFF. DNA for the CDR3: TGCGCCAGCAGCTTGGTGGGGACAGGGTCCGACACTGAAGCTTTCTTT.